One sample yielded the 3 T cell receptor beta chains listed below, sequenced in a study of cytomegalovirus exposure and HLA in healthy donors (dated by TCRdb to about 2017). The receptor library was made with the immunoSEQ multiplex PCR assay. For the multiplex PCR, a mixture combining 60 forward primers for TCR Vbeta segments and 13 reverse primers for TCR Jbeta segments was used. This is the immuneACCESS table as TCRdb keeps it, with only in-frame sequences that have V and J called. A part of the clones is gone; compared with another copy, unresolved V genes explain less than half, and the rest is unexplained. Counted in this sample were 120,000 or so clones; approximately 75% of them appeared once. Roughly 3% of the sample belongs to the ten largest clones. Sequenced material: PBMCs. Every receptor here comes from a woman in her fifties or sixties in good health and CMV-seronegative.

The chain joins TRBV7-3 to TRBJ2-1; 7 bases map to TRBD1. The germline V gene has CDR1 SGHTA and CDR2 FQGTGA. The trim removed 4 bases at V and 4 bases at J, leaving 4 bases unmatched. The CDR3 totals 14 residues. CDR3 DNA: TGTGCCAGCAGCTCCCGGGACAGTTACAATGAGCAGTTCTTC. It yields the protein CASSSRDSYNEQFF. Drawing the rest from reference TRBV7-3 and TRBJ2-1, the complete variable domain is GAGVSQTPSNKVTEKGKYVELRCDPISGHTALYWYRQSLGQGPEFLIYFQGTGAADDSGLPNDRFFAVRPEGSVSTLKIQRTERGDSAVYLCASSSRDSYNEQFFGPGTRLTVL.

The rearrangement joins TRBV11-2 to TRBJ2-1, with a weak D call TRBD2 (6 bases). CDR3 length: 13 amino acids. Trimming left V 3 bases short and J 8 bases short, with 11 bases between. The germline V gene has CDR1 SGHAT and CDR2 FQNNGV. The CDR3 DNA follows: TGTGCCAGCAGCTTTTCGGGAGTGGATGAGCAGTTCTTC. It encodes CASSFSGVDEQFF.

In nucleotides, the CDR3 is TGCGCCAGCAGCTTGAAGGCGGGATCCTACAATGAGCAGTTCTTC. Protein: CASSLKAGSYNEQFF. V is TRBV5-1 and J is TRBJ2-1, with TRBD2 as a possible D gene (6 bases). From germline, CDR1 is SGHRS and CDR2 YFSETQ. V lost 1 base and J 1 base, leaving 9 bases between the germline ends. CDR3 length: 15 residues.